Listed below are T cell receptor beta chains from one sample, sequenced in a study of blood T cell repertoires in COVID-19. Sequenced by immunoSEQ multiplex PCR; TCRdb stores in-frame clones only, minus some. Among 250,000 to 300,000 clones listed, about 88% were seen once. Sequencing used peripheral blood. These receptors were collected from a woman between 65 and 79 years old with COVID-19, enrolled during active disease. The CDR3 runs from the conserved cysteine through the conserved F or W. The D gene is left open where the match is weak. Expanded clones get a size class; other rows say once, few or many, or leave the size out.

size	V	D	J	length	CDR3	DNA
-	TRBV9	-	TRBJ1-2	15	CASSVEARANYGYTF	TGTGCCAGCAGCGTAGAGGCCAGGGCTAACTATGGCTACACCTTC
-	TRBV21-1	-	TRBJ2-5	15	CASSKEAGLQETQYF	TGTGCCAGCAGCAAAGAGGCAGGCCTACAAGAGACCCAGTACTTC
-	TRBV30	-	TRBJ2-2	11	CAWSYNGELFF	TGTGCCTGGAGTTATAACGGGGAGCTGTTTTTT
-	TRBV28	TRBD1	TRBJ2-7	13	CASSIQGVHEQYF	TGTGCCAGCAGTATCCAGGGGGTCCACGAGCAGTACTTC
once	TRBV6-1	-	TRBJ2-2	14	CASSEARNTGELFF	TGTGCCAGCAGTGAAGCCAGGAACACCGGGGAGCTGTTTTTT
-	TRBV19	TRBD2	TRBJ2-5	19	CASSLGLAGTHSYQETQYF	TGTGCCAGTAGCCTCGGACTAGCGGGGACACACTCATACCAAGAGACCCAGTACTTC
-	TRBV5-6	TRBD2	TRBJ2-1	15	CASSSGGLSYNEQFF	TGTGCCAGCAGCTCGGGGGGGCTCTCCTACAATGAGCAGTTCTTC
-	TRBV11-3	-	TRBJ2-1	12	CASSLGSGEQFF	TGTGCCAGCAGCTTAGGGTCGGGAGAGCAGTTCTTC
-	TRBV2	TRBD1	TRBJ2-7	15	CASIPGTGDPYEQYF	TGTGCCAGCATTCCAGGGACAGGGGACCCCTACGAGCAGTACTTC
-	TRBV2	-	TRBJ1-2	13	CASSEAANYGYTF	TGTGCCAGCAGTGAGGCAGCTAACTATGGCTACACCTTC
few	TRBV24-1	TRBD1	TRBJ2-7	14	CATSEGDRGSGQYF	TGTGCCACCAGTGAGGGGGACAGGGGCTCAGGGCAGTACTTC
-	TRBV4-1	TRBD1	TRBJ1-4	15	CASSQPTGAFEKLFF	TGCGCCAGCAGCCAGCCCACAGGGGCCTTTGAAAAACTGTTTTTT
-	TRBV5-1	TRBD2	TRBJ2-5	16	CASSPGTSGGQETQYF	TGCGCCAGCAGCCCCGGGACTAGCGGGGGGCAAGAGACCCAGTACTTC
-	TRBV6-1	TRBD1	TRBJ2-1	13	CASTKTGGNEQFF	TGTGCCAGCACCAAGACAGGGGGAAATGAGCAGTTCTTC
-	TRBV6-4	TRBD2	TRBJ2-3	15	CASSSLAGSTDTQYF	TGTGCCAGCAGTTCCCTAGCGGGGAGCACAGATACGCAGTATTTT
-	TRBV19	TRBD1	TRBJ1-6	15	CASRTMTGGDSPLHF	TGTGCCAGTAGGACTATGACAGGGGGGGATTCACCCCTCCACTTT
-	TRBV5-4	-	TRBJ1-2	13	CASSGQTSYGYTF	TGTGCCAGCAGTGGACAGACGTCTTATGGCTACACCTTC
-	TRBV4-1	-	TRBJ2-2	16	CASSQYPAGNSGELFF	TGCGCCAGCAGCCAATATCCGGCAGGGAACAGCGGGGAGCTGTTTTTT
-	TRBV2	-	TRBJ1-5	17	CASSELAAGKGAQPQHF	TGTGCCAGCAGTGAATTAGCGGCAGGGAAGGGAGCTCAGCCCCAGCATTTT
-	TRBV5-1	TRBD1	TRBJ2-7	15	CASSLSGTDIYEQYF	TGCGCCAGCAGTTTATCCGGGACAGACATCTACGAGCAGTACTTC
-	TRBV5-1	TRBD2	TRBJ2-1	15	CASSLELAGGLEQFF	TGCGCCAGCAGCTTGGAACTAGCGGGGGGGCTTGAGCAGTTCTTC
-	TRBV21-1	-	TRBJ2-7	13	CASSPVLFYEQYF	TGTGCCAGCAGCCCCGTCCTCTTCTACGAGCAGTACTTC
-	TRBV2	-	TRBJ2-1	16	CASSEALPSSYNEQFF	TGTGCCAGCAGTGAAGCGCTTCCCAGCTCCTACAATGAGCAGTTCTTC
few	TRBV15	-	TRBJ1-1	15	CATSRGRLGSLEAFF	TGTGCCACCAGCAGAGGGAGGTTGGGTAGCCTTGAAGCTTTCTTT
-	TRBV11-2	TRBD1	TRBJ1-1	12	CASSLAGQTSFF	TGTGCCAGCAGCTTAGCGGGACAGACGAGTTTCTTT
few	TRBV4-3	TRBD2	TRBJ2-2	17	CASSSRSGTTNTGELFF	TGCGCCAGCAGCTCCCGCTCCGGGACTACAAACACCGGGGAGCTGTTTTTT
-	TRBV27	-	TRBJ1-1	12	CASSTRQREAFF	TGTGCCAGCAGTACTCGACAGCGTGAAGCTTTCTTT
-	TRBV19	-	TRBJ1-4	12	CASTQGDEKLFF	TGTGCCAGTACACAGGGAGATGAAAAACTGTTTTTT
-	TRBV19	-	TRBJ2-4	14	CASSIAGAKNIQYF	TGTGCCAGTAGTATAGCCGGAGCCAAAAACATTCAGTACTTC
-	TRBV7-9	-	TRBJ1-2	11	CASSEVYGYTF	TGTGCCAGCAGTGAGGTCTATGGCTACACCTTC
-	TRBV29-1	TRBD2	TRBJ2-3	14	CSGGLAGSTDTQYF	TGCAGCGGGGGACTAGCGGGGAGCACAGATACGCAGTATTTT
-	TRBV6-5	TRBD1	TRBJ1-1	14	CASKKGALNTEAFF	TGTGCCAGCAAGAAGGGGGCCTTGAACACTGAAGCTTTCTTT